The rows below give T cell receptor beta chains drawn from one sample of a study of cytomegalovirus exposure and HLA in healthy donors. Only in-frame clones appear in the TCRdb table, and some are missing; sequencing was by immunoSEQ multiplex PCR. The table lists tens of thousands of clones, less than 75% of them singletons. The sequenced sample was PBMCs. Receptors were obtained from a man between 45 and 60 years old in good health and CMV-seropositive. CDR3s include the opening cysteine and the closing phenylalanine or tryptophan. D genes are given only for firm matches.

V	D	J	CDR3
TRBV9	.	TRBJ2-5	CASSPNLQGGETQYF
TRBV19	TRBD2	TRBJ2-7	CASSMTSLHEQYF
TRBV10-1	TRBD1	TRBJ2-5	CASSESGGLETQYF
TRBV7-9	.	TRBJ1-4	CASSLGGLLQGGEKLFF
TRBV19	.	TRBJ2-7	CASSIGAGRFDYEQYF
TRBV10-2	.	TRBJ1-5	CASSESTGRQPQHF
TRBV4-2	TRBD2	TRBJ2-2	CASSASLVAGATGELFF
TRBV7-2	TRBD2	TRBJ2-3	CASSLGGGAHTQYF
TRBV4-3	.	TRBJ1-4	CASSQDRDRGIDEKLFF
TRBV27	TRBD1	TRBJ2-5	CASSSPRTGQETQYF
TRBV30	TRBD2	TRBJ2-1	CAASGRGGEQFF
TRBV18	TRBD1	TRBJ1-5	CASSPGQGALGPQHF
TRBV9	TRBD1	TRBJ2-7	CASSVEGQGAYEQYF
TRBV18	TRBD2	TRBJ2-1	CASSGGAGGNEQFF
TRBV2	.	TRBJ2-5	CASSFQEETQYF
TRBV6-4	TRBD2	TRBJ2-1	CASREGVAGYNEQFF
TRBV10-3	.	TRBJ2-5	CAIGSRARAGQETQYF
TRBV28	TRBD1	TRBJ1-2	CASILTGGDNGYTF
TRBV6-1	TRBD1	TRBJ1-5	CASSEPAQGWNQPQHF
TRBV7-8	.	TRBJ2-1	CASSRSGYNEQFF
TRBV4-3	.	TRBJ2-6	CASSQDGHRSGANVLTF
TRBV6-1	.	TRBJ1-5	CASSERATRYSVVNQPQHF
TRBV10-3	TRBD1	TRBJ1-6	CAISERGQGGRNSPLHF
TRBV4-2	TRBD2	TRBJ2-7	CASSDSGGFYEQYF
TRBV19	.	TRBJ1-5	CASSIDRQPHQPQHF
TRBV5-1	.	TRBJ2-2	CASSLVSGKSGELFF
TRBV14	TRBD2	TRBJ2-1	CASSQVSSSGRALLQFF
TRBV1	.	TRBJ2-2	CTSSQAISNTGELFF
TRBV28	TRBD1	TRBJ2-5	CASTQGGQGKETQYF
TRBV7-9	.	TRBJ1-1	CASSEQALNTEAFF
TRBV27	TRBD2	TRBJ2-5	CASSLYPGGLGQETQYF
TRBV13	TRBD2	TRBJ2-7	CASSLGLAGAYEQYF
TRBV11-2	.	.	CASSLDKYEQYF
TRBV19	TRBD2	TRBJ2-5	CASKTSGSRETQYF
TRBV11-2	TRBD1	TRBJ1-4	CASSLGDRPNEKLFF
TRBV5-6	TRBD1	TRBJ2-7	CASSRTGYEQYF
TRBV9	TRBD1	TRBJ1-4	CASSVGQGATNEKLFF
TRBV27	TRBD2	TRBJ2-7	CASSYSTSGSPHEQYF
TRBV10-1	.	TRBJ2-5	CASSVTDQETQYF
TRBV4-3	.	TRBJ2-7	CASSQVGGLDEQYF
TRBV28	TRBD2	TRBJ2-3	CASSSPSGAPGSHRDTQYF
TRBV7-6	TRBD1	TRBJ2-6	CASSLPGTGKPSGANVLTF
TRBV2	.	TRBJ2-7	CASTGGKKGSYEQYF
TRBV7-6	TRBD2	TRBJ2-5	CASSSNSGGGQETQYF
TRBV18	.	TRBJ1-1	CASSAGNTEAFF
TRBV5-4	TRBD1	TRBJ2-2	CASSPGTGSNTGELFF
TRBV28	TRBD2	TRBJ2-1	CASSPGLAFEQFF
TRBV5-1	.	TRBJ2-3	CASSLGGFRDTQYF
TRBV9	.	TRBJ2-2	CASTPRGEGFTGELFF
TRBV27	TRBD1	TRBJ1-4	CASSYGTAVPQEKLFF
TRBV6-5	TRBD1	TRBJ1-2	CASSYTRTGGSYGYTF
TRBV27	.	TRBJ2-3	CASSVPGDTDTQYF
TRBV5-1	.	TRBJ1-1	CASSLRGSGTEAFF
TRBV27	.	TRBJ1-2	CASSLGGVDGYTF
TRBV25-1	TRBD2	TRBJ2-1	CASRPGTSGGNEQFF
TRBV4-3	.	TRBJ2-7	CASSSYTGSSYEQYF
TRBV5-6	.	TRBJ2-7	CASSLAGGLEAGEQYF
TRBV7-3	.	TRBJ1-5	CASSLAYAGEKGDSNQPQHF
TRBV7-2	TRBD2	TRBJ2-1	CASSDSGLAGGLTYNEQFF